The 22 T cell receptor beta chains below were found in one sample sequenced in a study of T-cell reconstitution after alpha-beta-depleted transplantation in children. Construction of the TCRbeta library involved unique molecular identifiers. TCRdb called the PCR reads again in MiXCR, with one record for every CDR3 protein. Found here are 150,000 to 200,000 distinct CDR3 sequences, about 6% of them singletons; the top ten hold about 5%. The sample here was PBMCs, taken before TCRalphabeta/CD19-depleted stem cell transplant. The receptors derive from a girl under three years old with combined immunodeficiency, due to receive a stem cell transplant.

This clonotype has just a few counts. V and J are TRBV3-1 and TRBJ2-7; D tentatively reads TRBD1 or TRBD2 (5 bases each). The CDR3 loop spans 15 amino acids. V lost 0 bases and J lost 1, with 10 bases in between. The germline gives CDR1 LGHDT, CDR2 YNNKEL (reference sequence). The CDR3 spells CASSQDRDPSYEQYF. CDR3 coding DNA: TGTGCCAGCAGCCAAGACCGGGACCCTTCCTACGAGCAGTACTTC.

This clonotype was detected ten times or more. This chain uses TRBV12-3 or TRBV12-4 with TRBJ2-7; D is uncertain. CDR3 length equals 15 residues. Trimming pared 3 bases from V and 0 bases from J, leaving 12 bases between. CDR3 residues: CASSFSGRTSYEQYF. CDR3 sequence (DNA): TGTGCCAGCAGTTTTTCCGGCAGGACCTCCTACGAGCAGTACTTC.

The V call is TRBV20-1, the J call TRBJ2-1; D may match TRBD1 or TRBD2 (5 bases each). Germline CDR1 and CDR2: DFQATT and SNEGSKA (reference sequence). V lost 6 bases and J lost 0, with 15 bases in between. The CDR3 contains 15 residues. This chain's CDR3 is CSAPPGTSSYNEQFF. CDR3 in DNA: TGCAGTGCGCCCCCCGGGACCAGCTCCTACAATGAGCAGTTCTTC.

This clonotype was seen many times. The chain carries TRBV25-1 and TRBJ2-1; TRBD2 is a possible D gene (5 bases). V gave up 5 bases and J gave up 2 bases, with 10 bases separating them. This CDR3 has 14 residues. Germline CDR1 is MGHDK and CDR2 is SYGVNS. CDR3 coding DNA: TGTGCCAGCAGTAATCTAGCCCCCTACAATGAGCAGTTCTTC. This encodes CASSNLAPYNEQFF.

Here the CDR3 reads CASSVGPGAGAYEQYF. The CDR3 DNA sequence: TGTGCCAGTAGCGTTGGTCCGGGGGCGGGGGCCTACGAGCAGTACTTC. The chain links TRBV19 to TRBJ2-7; D might be TRBD2 (7 bases). The CDR3 totals 16 residues. Germline V gene sequence: CDR1 LNHDA, CDR2 SQIVND (reference sequence). V was clipped by 6 bases and J by 2 bases, with 20 bases between them.

At least ten counts were recorded for this clonotype. The gene calls are TRBV7-3 and TRBJ2-3, with TRBD2 as a possible D gene (6 bases). The CDR3 has 16 residues. CDR1 is SGHTA and CDR2 is FQGTGA in the germline V gene. Trimming cost V 5 bases and J 2 bases, with 17 bases left between them. This CDR3 is CASSPLGGGITDTQYF. The CDR3 bases are TGTGCCAGCAGCCCCCTTGGTGGGGGGATCACAGATACGCAGTATTTT.

This clonotype was detected ten times or more. The chain is built from TRBV29-1 and TRBJ2-2, with a weak D call TRBD2 (5 bases). Germline values: CDR1 SQVTM, CDR2 ANQGSEA. The CDR3 has 13 amino acids. The V gene lost 8 bases and the J gene lost 6 bases, with 16 bases spanning the gap. CDR3 nucleotides: TGCAGCTCCCTAGGTGGGAGTGCCGGGGAGCTGTTTTTT. Amino acids: CSSLGGSAGELFF.

This clonotype was observed many times. The chain couples TRBV7-3 to TRBJ2-3; no firm D call. V lost 3 bases to trimming and J lost 2 bases, with 6 bases between them. In germline, CDR1 is SGHTA, CDR2 FQGTGA. The CDR3 has 13 residues. The CDR3 nucleotides read TGTGCCAGCAGCTTCACCCCCACAGATACGCAGTATTTT. The encoded protein is CASSFTPTDTQYF.

This clonotype appeared many times. The V call is TRBV27, the J call TRBJ2-1; 8 nucleotides align to TRBD1. Germline CDR1 and CDR2: MNHEY and SMNVEV (reference sequence). The CDR3 is 17 amino acids. The trim removed 2 bases at V and 7 bases at J, leaving 13 bases unmatched. The CDR3 region has the DNA TGTGCCAGCAGTTTACTATTCGAGACAGGGGCGCCGAATGAGCAGTTCTTC. It encodes CASSLLFETGAPNEQFF.

In this sample, this clonotype turned up many times. The CDR3 reads CASSKVLLDGVFDGYTF. CDR3 nucleotide sequence: TGTGCCAGCAGCAAAGTGCTACTGGACGGCGTATTTGATGGCTACACCTTC. The chain couples TRBV21-1 to TRBJ1-2. TRBV21-1 is designated a pseudogene. The CDR3 runs to 17 residues.

This clonotype was detected only a few times. The chain carries TRBV5-1 and TRBJ1-2; the match to TRBD1 covers 7 bases. Germline trimming cut 3 bases from V and 3 bases from J; bases unmatched to any gene: 5. This CDR3 has 14 amino acids. Per the germline V gene, CDR1 is SGHRS and CDR2 is YFSETQ. The CDR3 sequence is CASSSWDSHYGYTF. CDR3 nucleotide sequence: TGCGCCAGCAGCTCGTGGGACAGCCACTATGGCTACACCTTC.

There are a few counts of this clonotype. The chain links TRBV3-1 to TRBJ2-7; TRBD1 matches 11 bases. V was pared by 5 bases and J by 2 bases, with 14 bases of the junction left unmatched. Per the germline V gene, CDR1 is LGHDT and CDR2 is YNNKEL (reference sequence). The CDR3 covers 18 residues. The CDR3 DNA sequence: TGTGCCAGCAGCGACAGGACAGGGGGCTCCCCGACCGCCTACGAGCAGTACTTC. It yields the protein CASSDRTGGSPTAYEQYF.

This clonotype was counted many times. This sequence joins TRBV20-1 and TRBJ2-3, with 13 bases lining up with TRBD2. With 0 bases clipped from V and 5 bases from J, the junction kept 8 bases outside the gene matches. From germline, CDR1 is DFQATT and CDR2 SNEGSKA (reference sequence). There are 17 residues in the CDR3. In DNA, the CDR3 is TGCAGTGCTAGAGAAACTAGCGGGGGGGCCTGGGTAGATACGCAGTATTTT. Its translation: CSARETSGGAWVDTQYF.

This clonotype came up many times. The chain links TRBV6-5 to TRBJ1-5; a possible D gene is TRBD1 (5 bases). V shed 0 bases and J shed 15 bases, with 15 bases lying between them. Germline CDR1 MNHEY, CDR2 SVGAGI. The CDR3 length is 13 residues. CDR3: CASSYSLAGRTHF. The DNA for the CDR3 is TGTGCCAGCAGTTACTCGTTGGCAGGGCGGACGCATTTT.

This clonotype was detected ten times or more. V is TRBV20-1 and J is TRBJ2-1, with 13 bases identical to TRBD2. There are 17 residues in the CDR3. V was pared by 1 base and J by 8 bases, with 11 bases of the junction left unmatched. CDR1 DFQATT and CDR2 SNEGSKA come from the germline V gene (reference sequence). The CDR3 region has the DNA TGCAGTGCTAGAGGACTAGCGGGAGGTCTGTGGGGCGATGAGCAGTTCTTC. This sequence encodes CSARGLAGGLWGDEQFF.

This clonotype was recorded many times. This chain uses TRBV5-1 with TRBJ1-1; the D is unclear. Looked up from germline, CDR1 is SGHRS and CDR2 is YFSETQ. Trimming took off 0 bases at V and 4 bases at J, with 10 bases between the two ends. There are 14 residues in the CDR3. The CDR3 region is CASSLDGVGTEAFF. The CDR3, as DNA: TGCGCCAGCAGCTTGGACGGGGTTGGCACTGAAGCTTTCTTT. The full variable domain, completed using reference TRBV5-1 and TRBJ1-1, is KAGVTQTPRYLIKTRGQQVTLSCSPISGHRSVSWYQQTPGQGLQFLFEYFSETQRNKGNFPGRFSGRQFSNSRSEMNVSTLELGDSALYLCASSLDGVGTEAFFGQGTRLTVV.

This clonotype was picked up many times. The chain couples TRBV20-1 to TRBJ2-3, with unresolved D. Germline V gene data show CDR1 as DFQATT and CDR2 as SNEGSKA (reference sequence). There are 14 residues in the CDR3. Trimming removed 3 bases from V and 0 bases from J, with 10 bases in between. For the CDR3, the DNA is TGCAGTGCTAGGCAGATGGCTAGCACAGATACGCAGTATTTT. Its translation is CSARQMASTDTQYF.

This clonotype was detected ten times or more. The V gene is TRBV7-9, the J gene TRBJ1-1; the match to TRBD1 covers 9 bases. The CDR3 runs 17 residues. J gave up 2 bases and V 5 bases, and 12 bases lay outside the gene matches. Germline values: CDR1 SEHNR, CDR2 FQNEAQ (reference sequence). The CDR3 sequence: CASSQSGTGKVNTEAFF. The CDR3 region has the DNA TGTGCCAGCAGCCAATCGGGGACAGGGAAGGTTAACACTGAAGCTTTCTTT. The entire variable domain, with the rest obtained from reference TRBV7-9 and TRBJ1-1, is as follows: DTGVSQNPRHKITKRGQNVTFRCDPISEHNRLYWYRQTLGQGPEFLTYFQNEAQLEKSRLLSDRFSAERPKGSFSTLEIQRTEQGDSAMYLCASSQSGTGKVNTEAFFGQGTRLTVV.

This clonotype was detected many times. This sequence joins TRBV7-9 and TRBJ2-5; D perhaps matches TRBD1 (5 bases). Between the trimmed V and J ends, which lost 8 bases and 2 bases, there was a span of 9 bases. This CDR3 region has 12 residues. Germline CDR1 reads SEHNR; CDR2 reads FQNEAQ (reference sequence). CDR3 amino acids: CASVDTQETQYF. The DNA of the CDR3 is TGTGCCAGCGTGGACACGCAAGAGACCCAGTACTTC.

In this sample, this clonotype turned up many times. This sequence joins TRBV4-3 and TRBJ2-7, with no clear D. CDR1 and CDR2 from the germline V gene are LGHNA and YSLEER. The CDR3 runs to 13 residues. Trimming left V 1 base short and J 2 bases short, with 6 bases between. The CDR3 region has the DNA TGCGCCAGCAGCCAAGGACTTCCCTACGAGCAGTACTTC. It translates to CASSQGLPYEQYF.

This clonotype was seen repeatedly, ten times or more. J is TRBJ2-4 and V is TRBV15; the D call may be TRBD1 or TRBD2 (5 bases each). V was clipped by 2 bases and J by 4 bases, with 12 bases between them. CDR3 length: 15 amino acids. CDR1 is LNHNV, CDR2 YYDKDF, per germline (reference sequence). The DNA of the CDR3 is TGTGCCACCAGCAGACAGGGAGAGGCGAAAAACATTCAGTACTTC. Its protein product is CATSRQGEAKNIQYF. The whole variable domain, remainder taken from reference TRBV15 and TRBJ2-4, is DAMVIQNPRYQVTQFGKPVTLSCSQTLNHNVMYWYQQKSSQAPKLLFHYYDKDFNNEADTPDNFQSRRPNTSFCFLDIRSPGLGDTAMYLCATSRQGEAKNIQYFGAGTRLSVL.

The table lists this clonotype with many counts. The chain links TRBV7-2 to TRBJ2-1; no definite D call. The V gene lost 3 bases and the J gene lost 5 bases, with 17 bases spanning the gap. CDR1 and CDR2 from the germline V gene are SGHTA and FQGNSA. The CDR3 contains 16 residues. The CDR3 region is CASSLYWLRPDNEQFF. The CDR3 DNA reads TGTGCCAGCAGCTTGTACTGGTTAAGACCAGACAATGAGCAGTTCTTC.